Detailed here is one TCR beta chain. Its antigen is currently unknown. TCRdb's table, derived via immunoSEQ multiplex PCR, lists solely in-frame clones and lacks some. The sample lists tens of thousands of clones; approximately 85% were seen once. The data stem from a study of T cell responses to AZD1222 COVID-19 vaccine. Germline values: CDR1 LNHDA, CDR2 SQIVND (reference sequence). The CDR3 runs 17 residues. The V gene end was trimmed by 10 bases and the J gene end by 0 bases; junction bases not matched to a gene: 14. Overall study findings and caveats: Reports say nearly half of spike-specific TCRs go after unmutated variant regions.

The chain carries TRBV19 and TRBJ1-5; 8 bases line up with TRBD1. This receptor was obtained from an adult in good health. This specimen was peripheral blood, taken on day 0 of MenACWY control vaccination. CDR3 DNA: TGTGCCACCAGGACAGGGAAAGGAGGGAATAGCAATCAGCCCCAGCATTTT. Residues: CATRTGKGGNSNQPQHF.